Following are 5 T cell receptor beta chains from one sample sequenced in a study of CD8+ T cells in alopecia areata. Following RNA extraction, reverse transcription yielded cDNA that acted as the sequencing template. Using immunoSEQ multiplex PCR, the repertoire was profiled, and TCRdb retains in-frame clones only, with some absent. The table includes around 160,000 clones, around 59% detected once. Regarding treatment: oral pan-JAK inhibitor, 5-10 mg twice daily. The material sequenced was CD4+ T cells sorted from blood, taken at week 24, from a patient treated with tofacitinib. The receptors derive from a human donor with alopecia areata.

The CDR3 region is CAWTRDRFYNEQFF. CDR3 DNA sequence: TGTGCCTGGACTCGGGACCGCTTCTACAATGAGCAGTTCTTC. The chain links TRBV30 to TRBJ2-1, with D perhaps given as TRBD1 or TRBD2 (5 bases each). The germline V and J ends were trimmed by 4 bases and 3 bases, with 13 bases remaining between them. CDR3 size: 14 residues. From germline, CDR1 is GTSNPN and CDR2 SVGIG (reference sequence).

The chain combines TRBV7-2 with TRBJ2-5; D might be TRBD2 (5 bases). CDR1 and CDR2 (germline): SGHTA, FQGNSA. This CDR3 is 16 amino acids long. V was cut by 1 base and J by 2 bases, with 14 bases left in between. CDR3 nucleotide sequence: TGTGCCAGCAGCTTAGTGTTTGGCGGGCATCAAGAGACCCAGTACTTC. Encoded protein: CASSLVFGGHQETQYF.

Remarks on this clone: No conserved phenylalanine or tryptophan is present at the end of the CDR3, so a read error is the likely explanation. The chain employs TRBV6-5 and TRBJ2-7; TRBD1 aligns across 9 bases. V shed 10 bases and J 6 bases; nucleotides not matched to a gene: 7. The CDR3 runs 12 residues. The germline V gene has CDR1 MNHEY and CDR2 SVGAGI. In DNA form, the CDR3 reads TGTGCCACGGGACAGGGTCCACCCGAGCAGTACCTC. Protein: CATGQGPPEQYL.

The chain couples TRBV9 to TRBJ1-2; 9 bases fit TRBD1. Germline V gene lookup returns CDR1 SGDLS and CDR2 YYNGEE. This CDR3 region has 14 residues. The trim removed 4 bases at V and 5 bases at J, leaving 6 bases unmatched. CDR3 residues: CASSPRTGVYGYTF. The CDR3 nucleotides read TGTGCCAGCAGCCCGAGGACAGGGGTATATGGCTACACCTTC.

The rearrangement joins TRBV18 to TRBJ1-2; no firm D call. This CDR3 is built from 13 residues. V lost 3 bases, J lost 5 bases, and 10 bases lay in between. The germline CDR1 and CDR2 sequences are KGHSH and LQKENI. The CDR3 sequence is CASSPTDGYGYTF. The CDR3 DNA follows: TGTGCCAGCTCACCCACGGACGGTTATGGCTACACCTTC.